The rows below give T cell receptor beta chains drawn from one sample of a study of response to subunit inactivated influenza vaccine. A single record per CDR3 protein comes from TCRdb applying MiXCR to the RT-PCR reads. Among hundreds of thousands of distinct CDR3 sequences, more than 15% were seen once, and the ten largest hold roughly 12%. This specimen was PBMCs from blood, taken 11 to 12 days after vaccination. The receptor set was obtained from a man over 45 who received an inactivated influenza vaccine. CDR3s include the opening cysteine and the closing phenylalanine or tryptophan. A D gene is named only where the DNA matches it firmly. Size tells how often a clone was seen (once, few, many) or the class of an expanded clone, and some rows leave it out.

V gene: TRBV2
J gene: TRBJ2-7
D gene: .
clone size: .
CDR3 DNA: TGTGCCAGCAGCCCCCCCGGTCACGGCAAGGCCAAATTATACGAGCAGTACTTC
CDR3 protein: CASSPPGHGKAKLYEQYF

V gene: TRBV6-2/TRBV6-3
J gene: TRBJ2-2
D gene: .
clone size: many
CDR3 DNA: TGTGCCAGCAGTTACTCGAGGTCCGGGGAGCTGTTTTTT
CDR3 protein: CASSYSRSGELFF

V gene: TRBV11-2
J gene: TRBJ2-7
D gene: .
clone size: few
CDR3 DNA: TGTGCCAGCAGCTTAGCCCTTGCAAGCCGGGAGCAGTACTTC
CDR3 protein: CASSLALASREQYF

V gene: TRBV11-2
J gene: TRBJ2-7
D gene: TRBD2
clone size: few
CDR3 DNA: TGTGCCAGCAGCGTGCCGGGACTAGCGGGAGGCTCCTACGAGCAGTACTTC
CDR3 protein: CASSVPGLAGGSYEQYF

V gene: TRBV4-3
J gene: TRBJ2-1
D gene: .
clone size: .
CDR3 DNA: TGCGCCAGCAGCCCAGTGAACTACCTTGGTGGCTTACAATACAATGAGCAGTTCTTC
CDR3 protein: CASSPVNYLGGLQYNEQFF

V gene: TRBV6-2/TRBV6-3
J gene: TRBJ1-1
D gene: .
clone size: many
CDR3 DNA: TGTGCCAGCAGTTACGACTCCGAGGGGAACACTGAAGCTTTCTTT
CDR3 protein: CASSYDSEGNTEAFF

V gene: TRBV7-2
J gene: TRBJ2-5
D gene: TRBD2
clone size: many
CDR3 DNA: TGTGCCAGCAGCTCACTAGCGGGAGGCAATACGGAGACCCAGTACTTC
CDR3 protein: CASSSLAGGNTETQYF

V gene: TRBV6-5
J gene: TRBJ1-4
D gene: .
clone size: few
CDR3 DNA: TGTGCCAGCAGTTACGGTTGGGGCAATGTGGATGAAAAACTGTTTTTT
CDR3 protein: CASSYGWGNVDEKLFF

V gene: TRBV12-3/TRBV12-4
J gene: TRBJ2-4
D gene: .
clone size: few
CDR3 DNA: TGTGCCAGCAGAGCTGCAGGGCGCATCGCCAAAAACATTCAGTACTTC
CDR3 protein: CASRAAGRIAKNIQYF

V gene: TRBV29-1
J gene: TRBJ1-4
D gene: .
clone size: .
CDR3 DNA: TGCAGCGTTGAACGGGGACGTGGTGAAAAACTGTTTTTT
CDR3 protein: CSVERGRGEKLFF

V gene: TRBV5-6
J gene: TRBJ1-2
D gene: .
clone size: few
CDR3 DNA: TGTGCCAGCAGCTTTTGGTTGGGGCCCCCCGACCCTGGTAACTATGGCTACACCTTC
CDR3 protein: CASSFWLGPPDPGNYGYTF

V gene: TRBV20-1
J gene: TRBJ2-1
D gene: .
clone size: .
CDR3 DNA: TGCAGTGCCAGGGCGGAGAACAATGAGCAGTTCTTC
CDR3 protein: CSARAENNEQFF

V gene: TRBV5-5
J gene: TRBJ1-2
D gene: .
clone size: few
CDR3 DNA: TGTGCCAGCGGACTGGAGACACATAGTCGTGGCTACACCTTC
CDR3 protein: CASGLETHSRGYTF

V gene: TRBV6-2/TRBV6-3
J gene: TRBJ2-1
D gene: TRBD1
clone size: few
CDR3 DNA: TGTGCCAGCAGTTACTCGCAGGACAGGGGCTACAATGAGCAGTTCTTC
CDR3 protein: CASSYSQDRGYNEQFF

V gene: TRBV15
J gene: TRBJ1-4
D gene: .
clone size: .
CDR3 DNA: TGTGCCACCCGTAAAGGGGTGGATGAAAAACTGTTTTTT
CDR3 protein: CATRKGVDEKLFF

V gene: TRBV25-1
J gene: TRBJ2-7
D gene: .
clone size: .
CDR3 DNA: TGTGCCAGCAGTGTGGGTGGCCCGTCCTACGAGCAGTACTTC
CDR3 protein: CASSVGGPSYEQYF

V gene: TRBV24-1
J gene: TRBJ2-5
D gene: .
clone size: many
CDR3 DNA: TGTGCCACCAGTGATTTGGGGCAGGAGTTCTACTTC
CDR3 protein: CATSDLGQEFYF

V gene: TRBV18
J gene: TRBJ2-3
D gene: .
clone size: few
CDR3 DNA: TGTGCCAGCTCACCAGACGGGGCTCTCCCCGGTGGAGATACGCAGTATTTT
CDR3 protein: CASSPDGALPGGDTQYF

V gene: TRBV4-3
J gene: TRBJ2-7
D gene: TRBD1
clone size: few
CDR3 DNA: TGCGCCAGCAGCCAGACGACAGGGGGCGGCTACGAGCAGTACTTC
CDR3 protein: CASSQTTGGGYEQYF

V gene: TRBV12-3/TRBV12-4
J gene: TRBJ1-1
D gene: .
clone size: many
CDR3 DNA: TGTGCCAGCAGTCAGACCGGACGGGACACTGAAGCTTTCTTT
CDR3 protein: CASSQTGRDTEAFF

V gene: TRBV13
J gene: TRBJ2-2
D gene: TRBD2
clone size: .
CDR3 DNA: TGTGCCAGCAGCTTAGCGGCTAGCGGGGGGGCCCCGGTCACCGGGGAGCTGTTTTTT
CDR3 protein: CASSLAASGGAPVTGELFF

V gene: TRBV20-1
J gene: TRBJ1-2
D gene: .
clone size: few
CDR3 DNA: TGCAGTGCTCGGAGGTTGACGGATGGCTACACCTTC
CDR3 protein: CSARRLTDGYTF

V gene: TRBV7-2
J gene: TRBJ2-3
D gene: TRBD2
clone size: many
CDR3 DNA: TGTGCCAGCAGCCACACTAGACTAGCGGGGGACACAGATACGCAGTATTTT
CDR3 protein: CASSHTRLAGDTDTQYF

V gene: TRBV19
J gene: TRBJ1-1
D gene: .
clone size: .
CDR3 DNA: TGTGCCAGTACCCCTACCATGGGGCTGAACACTGAAGCTTTCTTT
CDR3 protein: CASTPTMGLNTEAFF

V gene: TRBV6-1
J gene: TRBJ1-3
D gene: .
clone size: .
CDR3 DNA: TGTGCCAGCAGTAAGAGTGGGAGCCGCTCTGGAAACACCATATATTTT
CDR3 protein: CASSKSGSRSGNTIYF

V gene: TRBV5-1
J gene: TRBJ2-1
D gene: .
clone size: many
CDR3 DNA: TGCGCCAGCAGCTTGGAGACGGGGGCTGCCTACAATGAGCAGTTCTTC
CDR3 protein: CASSLETGAAYNEQFF

V gene: TRBV5-1
J gene: TRBJ2-3
D gene: TRBD2
clone size: few
CDR3 DNA: TGCGCCAGCAGCCAACTAGCGGGGGGGCCTGGAGATACGCAGTATTTT
CDR3 protein: CASSQLAGGPGDTQYF

V gene: TRBV9
J gene: TRBJ2-7
D gene: TRBD1
clone size: few
CDR3 DNA: TGTGCCAGCAGCGCCGGGACAGGGGGCGCCGAGCAGTACTTC
CDR3 protein: CASSAGTGGAEQYF

V gene: TRBV27
J gene: TRBJ1-4
D gene: TRBD1
clone size: .
CDR3 DNA: TGTGCCAGCAGTCAGGGACAGAACAATAATGAAAAACTGTTTTTT
CDR3 protein: CASSQGQNNNEKLFF

V gene: TRBV7-6
J gene: TRBJ2-7
D gene: TRBD2
clone size: many
CDR3 DNA: TGTGCCAGCAGCTGGGAGCGGGGGTACGAGCAGTACTTC
CDR3 protein: CASSWERGYEQYF

V gene: TRBV5-1
J gene: TRBJ1-1
D gene: .
clone size: many
CDR3 DNA: TGCGCCAGCAGCTTGGAAGGAGGGGTTAACACTGAAGCTTTCTTT
CDR3 protein: CASSLEGGVNTEAFF

V gene: TRBV12-3/TRBV12-4
J gene: TRBJ2-2
D gene: .
clone size: many
CDR3 DNA: TGTGCCAGCAGTTTGCCCACCGGGGAGCTGTTTTTT
CDR3 protein: CASSLPTGELFF

V gene: TRBV27
J gene: TRBJ2-7
D gene: TRBD1
clone size: few
CDR3 DNA: TGTGCCAGCAGTTTATTTTGGCCGGGACAGGGTACCCACGAGCAGTACTTC
CDR3 protein: CASSLFWPGQGTHEQYF

V gene: TRBV6-1
J gene: TRBJ1-1
D gene: .
clone size: .
CDR3 DNA: TGTGCCACCCCTAAAAATTTAAACACTGAAGCTTTCTTT
CDR3 protein: CATPKNLNTEAFF

V gene: TRBV5-1
J gene: TRBJ2-5
D gene: .
clone size: .
CDR3 DNA: TGCGCCAGCAGCTTGCGGGGAAGAGTGGAGACCCAGTACTTC
CDR3 protein: CASSLRGRVETQYF

V gene: TRBV7-2
J gene: TRBJ2-3
D gene: TRBD2
clone size: few
CDR3 DNA: TGTGCCAGCAGCTTGAGTGCTAGCGGTACAGATACGCAGTATTTT
CDR3 protein: CASSLSASGTDTQYF

V gene: TRBV6-5
J gene: TRBJ1-1
D gene: TRBD1
clone size: few
CDR3 DNA: TGTGCCAGCAGTTACTCCTCAGGGGGCGGGACTGAAGCTTTCTTT
CDR3 protein: CASSYSSGGGTEAFF

V gene: TRBV20-1
J gene: TRBJ2-1
D gene: .
clone size: few
CDR3 DNA: TGCAGTGCTAGTCTTCGAGGGGCAGGCACTGACAATGAGCAGTTCTTC
CDR3 protein: CSASLRGAGTDNEQFF